This T cell receptor (beta chain) emerged from a study of T cells expressing NK-cell markers. Reprocessing the 5' RACE reads, TCRdb reports a single entry for every CDR3 protein and omits DNA. This listing includes some 390,000 distinct CDR3 sequences. This CDR3 has 16 amino acids. Germline V gene lookup returns CDR1 SNHLY and CDR2 FYNNEI. The sequence derives from a woman aged 50 to 60 in good health. The J gene is TRBJ2-1, the V gene TRBV2; TCRdb indicates TRBD2, and absent DNA this call remains unverified. Sequencing was done on a sample of blood T cells: a sorted CD56 or NKG2C T cell subset, CD4+ or CD8+ T cells, or bulk PBMC T cells (not recorded which). The CDR3 sequence is CASSASGSGTYNEQFF.